These 28 T cell receptor beta chains originate from one sample sequenced in a study of Graves' ophthalmopathy and Graves' hyperthyroidism. RNA transcripts provided the template for amplifying TCR beta CDR3 regions. HTBI primers primed a first-round RT-PCR, and a second-round multiplex PCR followed. TCRdb re-called the multiplex PCR reads through MiXCR, storing one row per CDR3 protein. The sample contains around 1.1 million distinct CDR3 sequences, about 36% of which appear only once. Sequences were obtained from peripheral blood or thyroid tissue (not recorded which). The receptors come from an adult man with Graves' hyperthyroidism.

This clonotype has at least ten counts. The chain joins TRBV2 to TRBJ2-7; D call uncertain. The CDR3 runs 14 residues. Germline assignment: CDR1 SNHLY and CDR2 FYNNEI. V gave up 3 bases and J gave up 3 bases, with 12 bases separating them. CDR3 residues: CASSDGTANYEQYF. CDR3 coding DNA: TGTGCCAGCAGTGATGGTACAGCGAACTACGAGCAGTACTTC. The full variable domain, with the rest looked up from reference TRBV2 and TRBJ2-7, is EPEVTQTPSHQVTQMGQEVILRCVPISNHLYFYWYRQILGQKVEFLVSFYNNEISEKSEIFDDQFSVERPDGSNFTLKIRSTKLEDSAMYFCASSDGTANYEQYFGPGTRLTVT.

This rearrangement joins TRBV10-2 to TRBJ2-7; 7 positions match TRBD2. The CDR3 spans 14 residues. CDR1 and CDR2 from the germline V gene are WSHSY and SAAADI. After removal of 4 bases from V and 4 bases from J, the junction contained 7 bases not matched to a gene. CDR3: CASSAGLDGYEQYF. The CDR3 DNA is TGCGCCAGCAGTGCCGGACTAGACGGTTACGAGCAGTACTTC.

V and J are TRBV9 and TRBJ1-2; 7 bases fit TRBD1. Germline V lookup: CDR1 SGDLS, CDR2 YYNGEE. The V segment lost 3 bases and the J segment 6 bases; nucleotides outside the gene matches: 8. This CDR3 comprises 14 residues. The CDR3: CASSGDREEDGYTF. CDR3 DNA sequence: TGTGCCAGCAGCGGCGACAGGGAAGAGGATGGCTACACCTTC.

Regarding this clonotype: A much larger clonotype is one base distant, so this may be a read error. The rearrangement uses TRBV9 and TRBJ1-2; TRBD1 might be the D (6 bases). Germline CDR1 reads SGDLS; CDR2 reads YYNGEE. The CDR3 runs 13 residues. V was trimmed by 6 bases and J by 6 bases, leaving 15 bases between them. The DNA of the CDR3 is TGTGCCAGCACAGGGGACCCATACCATGGCTACACCTTC. This codes for CASTGDPYHGYTF.

This clonotype was picked up many times. The chain employs TRBV2 and TRBJ1-5; 8 bases line up with TRBD1. The length of the CDR3 is 16 residues. V trimming: 6 bases; J trimming: 5 bases; junction bases outside the gene matches: 12. The V gene's germline CDR1 is SNHLY and CDR2 FYNNEI. This chain's CDR3 is CASRPTRTGRDQPQHF. CDR3 nucleotide sequence: TGTGCCAGCAGACCTACCAGGACAGGGCGGGATCAGCCCCAGCATTTT.

This clonotype has at least ten counts. The chain combines TRBV20-1 with TRBJ1-6; D is ambiguous. Trimming stripped 6 bases from V and 5 bases from J, with 5 bases between. Germline assignment: CDR1 DFQATT and CDR2 SNEGSKA (reference sequence). There are 11 residues in the CDR3. Written as DNA, the CDR3 is TGCAGTGCCGCGCATAATTCACCCCTCCACTTT. It yields the protein CSAAHNSPLHF.

This clonotype has at least ten counts. This chain uses TRBV6-6 with TRBJ2-2; D is undetermined. With 6 bases removed from V and 6 bases from J, the gap between germline ends came to 8 bases. This CDR3 has 12 residues. From germline, CDR1 is MNHNY and CDR2 SVGAGI (reference sequence). DNA of the CDR3: TGTGCCAGCAGCTACAGTGCCGGGGAGCTGTTTTTT. It is translated as CASSYSAGELFF.

This clonotype showed up many times. The chain uses TRBV29-1 and TRBJ1-5; possibly TRBD1 for D (5 bases). The CDR3 has 13 amino acids. Germline CDR1 reads SQVTM; CDR2 reads ANQGSEA. Between the trimmed V and J ends, which lost 7 bases and 4 bases, there was a span of 14 bases. The CDR3 nucleotides are TGCAGCGCCGGTGCGGGGGGAAATCAGCCCCAGCATTTT. It encodes CSAGAGGNQPQHF.

On this clonotype: One end of the junction varies from germline; a read error may be responsible. This sequence joins TRBV10-3 and TRBJ2-5; a weak D match, TRBD2 (5 bases). CDR1 is ENHRY, CDR2 SYGVKD, per germline. This CDR3 has 19 amino acids. Here the CDR3 reads CASSYLRYPGVKAQETQYF. The CDR3 nucleotides read TGTGCCAGCAGTTACCTCCGGTACCCCGGGGTCAAAGCCCAAGAGACCCAGTACTTC.

This clonotype was recorded at least ten times. This chain links TRBV19 with TRBJ1-5; D unclear. The CDR3 sequence is 15 residues long. From germline, CDR1 is LNHDA and CDR2 SQIVND (reference sequence). V was trimmed by 3 bases and J by 0 bases, leaving 9 bases between them. The DNA for the CDR3 is TGTGCCAGTAGTATTGATATGCATAGCAATCAGCCCCAGCATTTT. Protein product: CASSIDMHSNQPQHF.

For the CDR3, the DNA is TGCGCCAGCCGAAGTGGGACTAGCGTTACCGGGGAGCTGTTTTTT. Amino acid sequence: CASRSGTSVTGELFF. The chain combines TRBV5-1 with TRBJ2-2, with TRBD2 matching 10 bases. V shed 7 bases, J shed 5 bases, and the junction held 8 bases outside the gene matches. CDR3 length equals 15 residues. Germline assignment: CDR1 SGHRS and CDR2 YFSETQ.

The chain has TRBV27 and TRBJ2-2; unclear D gene. The germline V gene has CDR1 MNHEY and CDR2 SMNVEV (reference sequence). The CDR3 has 11 amino acids. Trimming pared 4 bases from V and 6 bases from J, leaving 3 bases between. CDR3 coding DNA: TGTGCCAGCAGTTGGTCCGGGGAGCTGTTTTTT. Protein sequence: CASSWSGELFF.

This clonotype was seen a few times. The chain recombines TRBV4-1 with TRBJ2-7, with D possibly called TRBD1 or TRBD2 (5 bases each). V lost 4 bases and J lost 1, with 20 bases in between. The germline V gene encodes CDR1 MGHRA and CDR2 YSYEKL. The CDR3 length is 17 residues. CDR3 region: CASSLLGPGDRSYEQYF. In DNA, the CDR3 is TGCGCCAGCAGCCTCCTAGGCCCCGGGGACCGTTCCTACGAGCAGTACTTC.

This sequence joins TRBV18 and TRBJ2-2; 8 nucleotides line up with TRBD1. J gave up 6 bases and V 4 bases, and 7 bases lay outside the gene matches. The CDR3 loop spans 15 amino acids. CDR1 is KGHSH, CDR2 LQKENI, per germline. CDR3 region: CASSQRRTGSGELFF. Written as DNA, the CDR3 is TGTGCCAGCTCACAGCGCAGGACAGGGTCCGGGGAGCTGTTTTTT.

The sample holds many counts of this clonotype. The chain is built from TRBV19 and TRBJ1-5; TRBD1 aligns across 8 bases. Germline assignment: CDR1 LNHDA and CDR2 SQIVND (reference sequence). The J segment lost 5 bases and the V segment lost 6 bases, leaving 9 bases of the junction unmatched. The CDR3 totals 15 residues. The CDR3 here is CASRPDRVPDQPQHF. CDR3 in DNA: TGTGCCAGTAGACCGGACAGGGTTCCAGATCAGCCCCAGCATTTT.

As regards this clonotype: Just one base apart from a much larger clone, this may be a read error. The rearrangement uses TRBV11-2 and TRBJ2-5; D possibly corresponds to TRBD1 (5 bases). The CDR3 contains 14 residues. Per the germline V gene, CDR1 is SGHAT and CDR2 is FQNNGV. The CDR3 sequence: CVSSQQEIQETQYF. CDR3 DNA sequence: TGCGTCAGCAGCCAACAGGAGATTCAAGAGACCCAGTACTTC.

This chain joins TRBV20-1 and TRBJ2-7; TRBD2 matches at 14 bases. Per the germline V gene, CDR1 is DFQATT and CDR2 is SNEGSKA (reference sequence). Trimming removed 4 bases from V and 2 bases from J; junction bases left unmatched: 7. The length of the CDR3 is 16 residues. Here the CDR3 reads CSANPGTSGRTYEQYF. The DNA of the CDR3 is TGCAGTGCTAACCCCGGGACTAGCGGGAGAACCTACGAGCAGTACTTC.

The sample holds many counts of this clonotype. The rearrangement uses TRBV7-2 and TRBJ1-4; D gene unclear. From germline, CDR1 is SGHTA and CDR2 FQGNSA. The CDR3 totals 14 residues. Trimming left V 5 bases short and J 9 bases short, with 16 bases between. DNA for the CDR3: TGTGCCAGCAGCGACCCCCCATCCCCGCAAAAACTGTTTTTT. Protein: CASSDPPSPQKLFF. The full variable domain, its missing parts supplied by reference TRBV7-2 and TRBJ1-4, is GAGVSQSPSNKVTEKGKDVELRCDPISGHTALYWYRQSLGQGLEFLIYFQGNSAPDKSGLPSDRFSAERTGGSVSTLTIQRTQQEDSAVYLCASSDPPSPQKLFFGSGTQLSVL.

This clonotype was detected ten times or more. The chain combines TRBV7-9 with TRBJ2-7; a possible D gene is TRBD2 (5 bases). V shed 7 bases and J shed 2 bases, with 12 bases lying between them. This CDR3 contains 13 residues. Germline values: CDR1 SEHNR, CDR2 FQNEAQ (reference sequence). The CDR3 DNA reads as TGTGCCAGCAACCGTGGGAGCGCCTACGAGCAGTACTTC. Protein: CASNRGSAYEQYF.

This clonotype was observed at least ten times. The V gene is TRBV7-6, the J gene TRBJ2-7; maybe TRBD2 (6 bases). Trimming stripped 5 bases from V and 1 base from J, with 15 bases between. Per germline, CDR1 SGHVS and CDR2 FNYEAQ. CDR3 length equals 15 residues. CDR3 coding DNA: TGTGCCAGCAGCCCACGCCCCGGGACTTCCTACGAGCAGTACTTC. Residues: CASSPRPGTSYEQYF.

With regard to this clonotype: Lacking the conserved final phenylalanine or tryptophan, this CDR3 likely reflects a read error. Because the CDR3's place on the DNA is in doubt, the DNA is left out and the CDR3 is given as listed by TCRdb. This chain links TRBV19 with TRBJ2-7; the DNA was not compared with TRBD2, the D call given in the table. The CDR3 length is 8 residues, termini included. The germline CDR1 and CDR2 sequences are LNHDA and SQIVND (reference sequence). CDR3 sequence: CASSIRAG.

This clonotype was seen a few times. The V and J genes are TRBV4-2 and TRBJ2-3; 7 bases map to TRBD1. CDR3 length: 15 amino acids. Germline V CDR1 and CDR2: LGHNA, YNFKEQ. With 6 bases clipped from V and 0 bases from J, the junction kept 6 bases outside the gene matches. The CDR3 bases are TGTGCCAGCAGTCCAAGGACAGGTAGCACAGATACGCAGTATTTT. As protein: CASSPRTGSTDTQYF.

This clonotype was detected only once. Sequence at one end of the junction differs from germline and may be a read error. The genes are TRBV10-3 and TRBJ1-5; TRBD1 might be the D (6 bases). The CDR3 sequence is 14 residues long. Germline V CDR1 and CDR2: ENHRY, SYGVKD. This chain's CDR3 is CASSYRGAPQPQHF. Written as DNA, the CDR3 is TGTGCCAGCAGTTACCGGGGGGCGCCTCAGCCCCAGCATTTT.

A word on this clonotype: A read error may produce the germline difference seen at one junction end. CDR3 bases: TGTGCCAGCAGGAGCGGGAATAGCGACGAGCAGTACTTC. It yields the protein CASRSGNSDEQYF. This rearrangement joins TRBV10-2 to TRBJ2-7; 7 bases match TRBD2. Germline values: CDR1 WSHSY, CDR2 SAAADI. The CDR3 extends over 13 amino acids.

The chain links TRBV10-3 to TRBJ2-2; the D gene is possibly TRBD1 (6 bases). CDR3 length: 16 residues. V lost 10 bases to trimming and J lost 2 bases, with 20 bases between them. Germline CDR1 and CDR2: ENHRY and SYGVKD. Here the CDR3 reads CATRALGTPNTGELFF. For the CDR3, the DNA is TGTGCCACCAGAGCACTCGGGACACCCAACACCGGGGAGCTGTTTTTT.

This clonotype was counted many times. V is TRBV7-9 and J is TRBJ2-5, with 8 bases identical to TRBD1. Germline CDR1 reads SEHNR; CDR2 reads FQNEAQ (reference sequence). J gave up 7 bases and V 5 bases, and 3 bases lay outside the gene matches. CDR3 length: 12 residues. The CDR3 region is CASSTGQGTQYF. Written as DNA, the CDR3 is TGTGCCAGCAGCACAGGACAGGGGACCCAGTACTTC.

In this sample, this clonotype turned up a few times. V and J are TRBV4-3 and TRBJ2-1; TRBD2 matches 9 bases. The J segment lost 8 bases and the V segment lost 3 bases, leaving 14 bases of the junction unmatched. CDR1 LGHNA and CDR2 YSLEER come from the germline V gene. The CDR3 sequence is 17 residues long. The CDR3 reads CASSQGLAGRLADEQFF. CDR3 sequence (DNA): TGCGCCAGCAGCCAGGGCCTAGCGGGAAGGCTCGCGGATGAGCAGTTCTTC.

The chain has TRBV20-1 and TRBJ1-6; D is undetermined. This CDR3 spans 14 amino acids. Germline CDR1 is DFQATT and CDR2 is SNEGSKA (reference sequence). Deletions cut 2 bases from V and 5 bases from J, with 10 bases between. The CDR3 nucleotides read TGCAGTGCTAGACAGGATACTAATAATTCACCCCTCCACTTT. Translated, it gives CSARQDTNNSPLHF.